A single sample gave rise to the 2 T cell receptor beta chains below, sequenced in a study of blood T cell repertoires in COVID-19. Clones were sequenced by immunoSEQ multiplex PCR, and TCRdb holds only the in-frame ones, with some missing. This table holds 150,000 to 200,000 clones, about 80% found once. Sequences were obtained from PBMCs or T cells enriched from blood (not recorded which). These TCRs come from an older woman with acute COVID-19.

The chain joins TRBV4-3 to TRBJ1-1; 9 positions agree with TRBD1. Germline loops: CDR1 LGHNA, CDR2 YSLEER. V trimming: 5 bases; J trimming: 2 bases; junction bases outside the gene matches: 3. The CDR3 has 14 amino acids. CDR3 in amino acids: CASSMGQGNTEAFF. CDR3 nucleotide sequence: TGCGCCAGCAGCATGGGACAGGGTAACACTGAAGCTTTCTTT.

The chain has TRBV19 and TRBJ1-1, with D perhaps TRBD1 (5 bases). Germline CDR1 LNHDA, CDR2 SQIVND (reference sequence). V shed 4 bases and J shed 0 bases, with 15 bases lying between them. CDR3 size: 16 residues. The CDR3 DNA sequence: TGTGCCAGTAGTAACAGACAGAGTGGTATGAACACTGAAGCTTTCTTT. Translated: CASSNRQSGMNTEAFF.